This T cell receptor (beta chain) was sequenced in a study of T cells after yellow fever vaccination. Findings and caveats of the study: The secondary T-cell response peaked on day 5, not day 15, but was weaker. The appearance of a small share of clonotypes in both CD4 and CD8 compartments was observed. The bulk population could contribute abundant contaminating clonotypes to FACS-sorted repertoires.

Template-switching 5'RACE yielded the TCR cDNA; a universal primer site and UMIs were added in the process. From the 5' RACE reads, TCRdb called clonotypes with MiXCR, one entry per CDR3 protein. The sample lists 95,000 to 150,000 distinct CDR3 sequences, over 8% occurring once. Regarding this clonotype: Antigen specificity is unknown.

The ends were cut back, 8 bases at V and 4 bases at J, with 11 bases in the middle. CDR3 length: 12 amino acids. The chain joins TRBV12-3 or TRBV12-4 to TRBJ2-5; the D is unclear. This specimen consisted of CD8+ T cells sorted from PBMCs, obtained on the day of the yellow fever booster vaccination. The sequence was obtained from a man between 18 and 35 years old who received the YFV17D yellow fever vaccine. CDR3 sequence (DNA): TGTGCCAGCTCCTATGGAAGAGAGACCCAGTACTTC. This gives the protein CASSYGRETQYF.